The entry that follows covers one T cell receptor (beta chain) sequence. This sample was included in a study of cytomegalovirus exposure and HLA in healthy donors. Vbeta (60) and Jbeta (13) primers were used in the PCR. Libraries were prepared by immunoSEQ multiplex PCR; TCRdb keeps only in-frame clonotypes and omits some of them. The sample lists over 80,000 clones, roughly 76% seen once, with less than 4% in the top ten. After removal of 4 bases from V and 6 bases from J, the junction contained 12 bases not matched to a gene. Germline V gene sequence: CDR1 SGDLS, CDR2 YYNGEE. The CDR3 runs to 15 residues.

The sequence derives from a man aged 35 to 55 in good health and CMV-seronegative. Sequenced input: PBMCs. The J gene is TRBJ1-1, the V gene TRBV9; the match to TRBD1 covers 7 bases. CDR3 amino acids: CASSSGRQGNPEAFF. The CDR3 DNA reads TGTGCCAGCAGCAGCGGCCGACAGGGCAATCCTGAAGCTTTCTTT.